Here is one T cell receptor (beta chain) with its context. It has no known antigen specificity. The sample holds no much larger clone one base away, and base qualities are not on file. The sample's time point label, decoded: baseline before oral tofacitinib. Lesional scalp punch biopsies and peripheral blood were obtained from alopecia areata patients. After PBMCs were isolated by density centrifugation and stained for CD3, CD4 and CD8, a FACSAria was used to sort CD4+ and CD8+ T cells. This record belongs to a study of CD8+ T cells in alopecia areata (dated by TCRdb to about 2018). As for the study more broadly: The treated patients, all with moderate-to-severe alopecia areata, were enrolled in an open-label pilot trial of oral tofacitinib given at 5 to 10 mg twice daily. The RNA source kit depended on sample type: the PAXgene miRNA kit for fixed scalp, the miRNeasy kit for PBMCs, and the RNeasy kit for mouse skin. Tofacitinib was administered for 6 to 18 months, and 6 months of follow-up off drug were then conducted to assess delayed response and recurrence. Scalp tissue and sorted CD4+ and CD8+ peripheral blood T cells from patchy and totalis/universalis alopecia areata patients and from healthy controls were covered by human TCRbeta sequencing. Biopsies were taken from tofacitinib-treated patients at baseline and at 4 and 24 weeks of treatment, and a later scalp biopsy was taken in several of the tofacitinib-treated patients. Scalp clonality was compared across normal scalp (n=4), patchy alopecia areata scalp (n=8), and alopecia totalis/universalis scalp (n=8). High-throughput TCRbeta sequencing was used to examine T cell clonal expansion in alopecia areata in both the C3H/HeJ mouse model and human patients. TCRbeta CDR3 regions were amplified by immunoSEQ multiplex PCR using 35 Vbeta forward and 13 Jbeta reverse primers.

The library was made by the immunoSEQ multiplex PCR assay. For TCR sequencing, RNA was extracted from every sample and reverse transcribed into cDNA to serve as template. SuperScript III was used for first-strand cDNA synthesis, primed with a 2:1 mix of oligo-dT and random hexamers. A synthetic immune receptor repertoire was used to gauge amplification bias, and whatever bias remained was removed computationally. The authors' analysis ran thus. Raw reads were preprocessed to remove errors, and CDR3 was defined according to IMGT conventions as the region from the conserved cysteine to phenylalanine. To get clonality, Shannon entropy was normalized by log2 of the number of productive unique TCRs and the result was subtracted from 1. CD4 or CD8 identity of scalp clones was inferred by cross-referencing scalp TCRbeta sequences with sorted blood CD4 and CD8 repertoires. Here the immuneACCESS table is served through TCRdb, limited to in-frame sequences with V and J called. Missing clones are a known gap in these copies; in checked studies unresolved V genes cover under half, and the rest lacks a known reason. V, J and clone size reflect that table, while D and trimming were determined from the DNA. The sample contains 200,000 or so clones, about 53% of them found a single time. In total, the top ten clones hold around 0.44% of the sample.

Results and caveats for the whole study, not just this receptor: TCR sequences shared between patients were less clear than in mice, possibly partly because of HLA diversity in the patient population. Scalp TCR repertoire analysis is complicated because resident alphabeta T cells in normal human skin are also sequenced, whereas mouse skin is dominated by gammadelta T cells. Lesional scalp, especially in alopecia totalis/universalis, showed higher clonality and more expanded CD8+ clones than normal scalp, suggesting antigenic drive.

The CDR3, from cysteine to phenylalanine, totals 15 residues. Of the read, only the CDR3 DNA is kept; its 45 bases are in frame from base 1. CDR1 and CDR2 were assigned from the germline V gene as LGHNT and FRNRAP. The V end gives up 1 base and the J end 4 bases, leaving 5 bases in the junction not matched to a gene. Material: CD4+ T cells sorted from blood, obtained at week 0. This receptor chain uses TRBV12-5 and TRBJ2-5, and TRBD2 matches 8 of the central bases. This receptor was taken from a human donor with alopecia areata. The sequenced DNA is TGTGCTAGTGGTTTGGACGGGAGGGGAGCAGAGACCCAGTACTTC. This codes for CASGLDGRGAETQYF.